These 20 T cell receptor beta chains were sequenced from one sample in a study of response to subunit inactivated influenza vaccine. TCRdb used MiXCR to reprocess the RT-PCR reads, holding one entry per CDR3 protein. This table holds 450,000 to 550,000 distinct CDR3 sequences, about 25% found once. The sequencing used CD4+ T cells sorted from PBMCs, collected roughly 5 days after vaccination. The receptors were gathered from a man over 45 who received an inactivated influenza vaccine.

This rearrangement joins TRBV18 to TRBJ2-7, with 8 bases that match TRBD1. The CDR3 sequence is 17 residues long. Trimming cost V 4 bases and J 5 bases; bases outside gene matches: 16. In germline, CDR1 is KGHSH, CDR2 LQKENI. This chain's CDR3 is CASSLSTIRTGFHEQYF. The CDR3 nucleotides are TGTGCCAGCTCACTCTCAACAATCCGGACAGGGTTCCACGAGCAGTACTTC.

The V and J genes are TRBV6-2 or TRBV6-3 and TRBJ1-5, with TRBD1 matching 7 bases. V dropped 5 bases and J dropped 3; count of bases not matched to a gene: 7. The CDR3 sequence is 15 residues long. Germline V gene lookup returns CDR1 MNHEY and CDR2 SVGEGT. The CDR3 sequence is CASSDTQGSNQPQHF. As DNA, the CDR3 is TGTGCCAGCAGTGACACACAGGGGTCCAATCAGCCCCAGCATTTT.

This sequence joins TRBV9 and TRBJ1-1, with D hard to call. Trimming stripped 2 bases from V and 6 bases from J, with 11 bases between. CDR1 and CDR2 (germline): SGDLS, YYNGEE. The CDR3 totals 13 residues. CDR3 in DNA: TGTGCCAGCAGCGTCGCGGTTCAGGCTGAAGCTTTCTTT. Protein product: CASSVAVQAEAFF. The full variable domain, with the rest looked up from reference TRBV9 and TRBJ1-1, is DSGVTQTPKHLITATGQRVTLRCSPRSGDLSVYWYQQSLDQGLQFLIQYYNGEERAKGNILERFSAQQFPDLHSELNLSSLELGDSALYFCASSVAVQAEAFFGQGTRLTVV.

This clonotype was counted between two and nine times. This chain connects TRBV3-1 to TRBJ1-1; TRBD1 agrees at 7 bases. The CDR3 runs to 13 residues. Germline loops: CDR1 LGHDT, CDR2 YNNKEL (reference sequence). Germline trimming cut 8 bases from V and 1 base from J; bases unmatched to any gene: 4. CDR3 residues: CASAGTANTEAFF. DNA of the CDR3: TGTGCCAGCGCCGGGACAGCGAACACTGAAGCTTTCTTT.

V usage is TRBV6-1 and J usage is TRBJ1-5; TRBD1 aligns across 7 bases. The V segment lost 6 bases and the J segment 2 bases; nucleotides outside the gene matches: 7. The CDR3 has 15 amino acids. Germline CDR1 MNHNS, CDR2 SASEGT. Here the CDR3 reads CASRSRQGGNQPQHF. DNA of the CDR3: TGTGCCAGCAGATCCCGACAGGGTGGCAATCAGCCCCAGCATTTT.

This chain links TRBV10-2 with TRBJ1-5, with D possibly TRBD1 on 6 matching bases. V gave up 4 bases and J gave up 2 bases, with 9 bases separating them. Per germline, CDR1 WSHSY and CDR2 SAAADI. The CDR3 is made up of 14 amino acids. In DNA, the CDR3 is TGCGCCAGCAGTGCTTACAGGGGCAATCAGCCCCAGCATTTT. Its protein is CASSAYRGNQPQHF.

There are a few counts of this clonotype. The V call is TRBV20-1, the J call TRBJ1-1; D not certain. V was cut by 0 bases and J by 6 bases, with 5 bases left in between. The germline V gene encodes CDR1 DFQATT and CDR2 SNEGSKA (reference sequence). This CDR3 region has 11 residues. The CDR3: CSARDAPEAFF. In DNA, the CDR3 is TGCAGTGCTAGAGATGCTCCTGAAGCTTTCTTT.

This rearrangement joins TRBV15 to TRBJ2-4, with D tentatively TRBD1 (5 bases). CDR1 and CDR2 (germline): LNHNV, YYDKDF (reference sequence). The CDR3 loop spans 17 amino acids. V gave up 4 bases and J gave up 0 bases, with 16 bases separating them. Written as DNA, the CDR3 is TGTGCCACCAGCAACAATCAGGGCCCCCTAGCCAAAAACATTCAGTACTTC. This codes for CATSNNQGPLAKNIQYF. Full variable domain (remainder filled in from reference TRBV15 and TRBJ2-4): DAMVIQNPRYQVTQFGKPVTLSCSQTLNHNVMYWYQQKSSQAPKLLFHYYDKDFNNEADTPDNFQSRRPNTSFCFLDIRSPGLGDTAMYLCATSNNQGPLAKNIQYFGAGTRLSVL.

The V gene is TRBV29-1, the J gene TRBJ2-1; 7 bases are shared with TRBD2. The germline CDR1 and CDR2 sequences are SQVTM and ANQGSEA. The CDR3 has 12 amino acids. This CDR3 reads CRAGDSYNEQFF. The CDR3 coding sequence is TGCAGGGCGGGGGACTCCTACAATGAGCAGTTCTTC.

CDR3 nucleotides: TGCGCCAGCAGCTTAAGCGGGGACCTCCTCGAGCAGTACTTC. It translates to CASSLSGDLLEQYF. V gene TRBV5-1 combines with J gene TRBJ2-7, with TRBD2 identical over 7 bases. Trimming took 2 bases from V and 6 from J; bases not matched to a gene: 8. CDR1 is SGHRS and CDR2 is YFSETQ in the germline V gene. The CDR3 totals 14 residues.

This chain links TRBV9 with TRBJ2-3, with 15 bases matching TRBD2. After removal of 3 bases from V and 4 bases from J, the junction contained 6 bases not matched to a gene. The CDR3 spans 17 residues. Germline V gene lookup returns CDR1 SGDLS and CDR2 YYNGEE. DNA for the CDR3: TGTGCCAGCAGCGGACGGACTAGCGGGGGGGCGGCAGATACGCAGTATTTT. Translating it yields CASSGRTSGGAADTQYF.

This chain uses TRBV19 with TRBJ2-6, with 10 bases aligning to TRBD2. CDR3 length equals 18 residues. In germline, CDR1 is LNHDA, CDR2 SQIVND (reference sequence). The ends lost 6 bases at V and 0 bases at J; junction bases unmatched: 8. CDR3 protein: CASRPSGGHYSGANVLTF. The CDR3 bases are TGTGCCAGTAGACCTAGCGGGGGTCACTACTCTGGGGCCAACGTCCTGACTTTC.

J is TRBJ1-1 and V is TRBV7-9; D not certain. Germline CDR1 SEHNR, CDR2 FQNEAQ (reference sequence). V lost 5 bases to trimming and J lost 11 bases, with 15 bases between them. This CDR3 is 12 amino acids long. CDR3 sequence reads: CASSHSLGMAFF. The CDR3 region has the DNA TGTGCCAGCAGCCACTCCCTAGGGATGGCTTTCTTT.

This clonotype was found a few times. The V gene is TRBV4-2, the J gene TRBJ2-1; 11 bases align to TRBD1. The CDR3 is 18 residues long. V gave up 1 base and J gave up 2 bases; unmatched junction bases: 7. CDR1 and CDR2 (germline): LGHNA, YNFKEQ. CDR3 sequence: CASSQAGTGGATYNEQFF. In nucleotides, the CDR3 is TGTGCCAGCAGCCAAGCTGGGACAGGGGGAGCAACCTACAATGAGCAGTTCTTC.

This clonotype was seen at least ten times. The V gene is TRBV5-1, the J gene TRBJ2-7; D not certain. Germline values: CDR1 SGHRS, CDR2 YFSETQ. V was pared by 0 bases and J by 4 bases, with 5 bases between. The CDR3 has 12 residues. The CDR3 sequence is CASSLVAYEQYF. In nucleotides, the CDR3 is TGCGCCAGCAGCTTGGTAGCTTACGAGCAGTACTTC.

This clonotype has just a few counts. V and J are TRBV5-1 and TRBJ2-2, with 7 bases matching TRBD1. J gave up 5 bases and V 0 bases, and 7 bases lay outside the gene matches. The V gene's germline CDR1 is SGHRS and CDR2 YFSETQ. The CDR3 has 16 residues. The CDR3 sequence is CASSLEGQVSTGELFF. The CDR3 bases are TGCGCCAGCAGCTTGGAAGGACAGGTCTCGACCGGGGAGCTGTTTTTT.

This sequence joins TRBV4-3 and TRBJ1-5; D is unresolved. This CDR3 is built from 16 residues. Trimming took 1 base from V and 1 from J, leaving 11 bases between them. Germline CDR1 and CDR2: LGHNA and YSLEER. The CDR3 nucleotides read TGCGCCAGCAGCCAAGGTTACTGGGAGAGCAATCAGCCCCAGCATTTT. This codes for CASSQGYWESNQPQHF.

This clonotype turned up a few times. V gene TRBV20-1 combines with J gene TRBJ1-6; 7 bases align to TRBD1. The CDR3 is 14 amino acids. Germline trimming cut 3 bases from V and 7 bases from J; bases unmatched to any gene: 6. Germline V gives CDR1 DFQATT, CDR2 SNEGSKA (reference sequence). The CDR3 region is CSASLGQLNSPLHF. In DNA, the CDR3 is TGCAGTGCTAGCCTGGGACAGCTAAATTCACCCCTCCACTTT.

V is TRBV12-3 or TRBV12-4 and J is TRBJ2-2; D possibly matches TRBD1 or TRBD2 (6 bases each). Trimming left V 6 bases short and J 5 bases short, with 16 bases between. CDR3 length: 15 amino acids. The CDR3 is CASRMTGGYTGELFF. The CDR3 coding sequence is TGTGCCAGCAGAATGACCGGGGGCTATACCGGGGAGCTGTTTTTT.

This clonotype has a count of ten or more. V and J are TRBV12-3 or TRBV12-4 and TRBJ1-1; D is unresolved. V gave up 7 bases and J gave up 1 base, with 13 bases separating them. CDR3 size: 14 residues. The CDR3 loop is CASNTPPQNTEAFF. Written as DNA, the CDR3 is TGTGCCAGCAACACACCCCCACAGAACACTGAAGCTTTCTTT.